This T cell receptor (beta chain) comes out of a study of response to subunit inactivated influenza vaccine. The V gene end was trimmed by 6 bases and the J gene end by 4 bases; junction bases not matched to a gene: 1. The CDR3 covers 12 residues. One entry per CDR3 protein results from TCRdb running MiXCR on the RT-PCR reads. The sample comprises about 700,000 distinct CDR3 sequences, approximately 14% of which are singletons, and 9.5% to 13% rests with the top ten. This clonotype was detected ten times or more. The sample here was PBMCs from blood, taken 11 to 12 days after vaccination. This sequence was found in a man aged 50-60 years who received an inactivated influenza vaccine. The chain recombines TRBV12-3 or TRBV12-4 with TRBJ2-7; TRBD1 aligns across 9 bases. The CDR3 sequence is CASRGTGYEQYF. CDR3 in DNA: TGTGCCAGCAGAGGGACAGGGTACGAGCAGTACTTC.